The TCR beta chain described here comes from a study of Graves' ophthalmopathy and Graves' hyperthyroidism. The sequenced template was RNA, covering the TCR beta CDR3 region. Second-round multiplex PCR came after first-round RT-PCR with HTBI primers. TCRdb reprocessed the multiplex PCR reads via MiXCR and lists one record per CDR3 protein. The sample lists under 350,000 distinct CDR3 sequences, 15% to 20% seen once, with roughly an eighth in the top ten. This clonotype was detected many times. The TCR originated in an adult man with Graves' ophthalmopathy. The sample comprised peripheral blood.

CDR3 coding DNA: TGCGCCAGCAGCTCGACAGGGGGAGCCTCCTACGAGCAGTACTTC. As protein: CASSSTGGASYEQYF. The chain couples TRBV5-1 to TRBJ2-7; 9 nucleotides align to TRBD1. The germline V gene encodes CDR1 SGHRS and CDR2 YFSETQ. The CDR3 runs to 15 residues. The V gene end was trimmed by 3 bases and the J gene end by 0 bases; junction bases not matched to a gene: 4.